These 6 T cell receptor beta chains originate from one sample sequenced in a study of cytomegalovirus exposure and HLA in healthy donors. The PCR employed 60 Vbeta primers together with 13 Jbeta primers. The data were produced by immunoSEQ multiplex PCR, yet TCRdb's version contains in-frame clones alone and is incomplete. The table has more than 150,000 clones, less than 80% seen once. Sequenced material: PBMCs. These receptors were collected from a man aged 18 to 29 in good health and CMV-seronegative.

Here the CDR3 DNA reads TGCGCCAGCAGCTTGGACAGGGGCGCATACGAGCAGTACTTC. Amino acid sequence: CASSLDRGAYEQYF. This rearrangement joins TRBV5-1 to TRBJ2-7, with 7 bases lining up with TRBD1. J lost 4 bases, V lost 0 bases, and 4 bases had no gene match. This CDR3 comprises 14 residues. The germline CDR1 and CDR2 sequences are SGHRS and YFSETQ.

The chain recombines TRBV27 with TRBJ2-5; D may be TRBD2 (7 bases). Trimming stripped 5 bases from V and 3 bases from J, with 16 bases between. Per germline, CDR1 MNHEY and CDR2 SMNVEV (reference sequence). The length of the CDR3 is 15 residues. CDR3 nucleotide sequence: TGTGCCAGCAGTGAGCTAGGGGAGGGGGAAGAGACCCAGTACTTC. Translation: CASSELGEGEETQYF.

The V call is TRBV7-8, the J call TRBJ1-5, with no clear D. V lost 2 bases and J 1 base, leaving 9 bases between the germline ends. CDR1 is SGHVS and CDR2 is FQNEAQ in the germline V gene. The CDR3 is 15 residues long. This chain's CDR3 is CASSLRGISNQPQHF. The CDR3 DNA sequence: TGTGCCAGCAGCTTACGGGGTATAAGCAATCAGCCCCAGCATTTT.

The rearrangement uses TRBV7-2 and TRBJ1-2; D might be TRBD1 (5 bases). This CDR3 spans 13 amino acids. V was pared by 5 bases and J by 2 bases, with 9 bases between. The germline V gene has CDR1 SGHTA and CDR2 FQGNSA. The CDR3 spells CASSPEGNYGYTF. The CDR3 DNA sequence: TGTGCCAGCAGCCCGGAGGGGAACTATGGCTACACCTTC.

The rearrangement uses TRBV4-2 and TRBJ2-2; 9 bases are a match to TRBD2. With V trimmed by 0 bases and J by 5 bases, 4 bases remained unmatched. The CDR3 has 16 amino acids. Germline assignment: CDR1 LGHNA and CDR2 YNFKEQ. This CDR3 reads CASSQEASGTTGELFF. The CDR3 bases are TGTGCCAGCAGCCAAGAGGCTAGCGGGACGACCGGGGAGCTGTTTTTT.

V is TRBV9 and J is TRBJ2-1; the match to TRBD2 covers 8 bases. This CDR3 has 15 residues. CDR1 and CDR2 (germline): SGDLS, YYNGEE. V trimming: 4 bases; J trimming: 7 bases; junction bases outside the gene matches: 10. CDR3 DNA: TGTGCCAGCAGCCCCAGCGGGAGTGCGGGGAATGAGCAGTTCTTC. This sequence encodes CASSPSGSAGNEQFF.